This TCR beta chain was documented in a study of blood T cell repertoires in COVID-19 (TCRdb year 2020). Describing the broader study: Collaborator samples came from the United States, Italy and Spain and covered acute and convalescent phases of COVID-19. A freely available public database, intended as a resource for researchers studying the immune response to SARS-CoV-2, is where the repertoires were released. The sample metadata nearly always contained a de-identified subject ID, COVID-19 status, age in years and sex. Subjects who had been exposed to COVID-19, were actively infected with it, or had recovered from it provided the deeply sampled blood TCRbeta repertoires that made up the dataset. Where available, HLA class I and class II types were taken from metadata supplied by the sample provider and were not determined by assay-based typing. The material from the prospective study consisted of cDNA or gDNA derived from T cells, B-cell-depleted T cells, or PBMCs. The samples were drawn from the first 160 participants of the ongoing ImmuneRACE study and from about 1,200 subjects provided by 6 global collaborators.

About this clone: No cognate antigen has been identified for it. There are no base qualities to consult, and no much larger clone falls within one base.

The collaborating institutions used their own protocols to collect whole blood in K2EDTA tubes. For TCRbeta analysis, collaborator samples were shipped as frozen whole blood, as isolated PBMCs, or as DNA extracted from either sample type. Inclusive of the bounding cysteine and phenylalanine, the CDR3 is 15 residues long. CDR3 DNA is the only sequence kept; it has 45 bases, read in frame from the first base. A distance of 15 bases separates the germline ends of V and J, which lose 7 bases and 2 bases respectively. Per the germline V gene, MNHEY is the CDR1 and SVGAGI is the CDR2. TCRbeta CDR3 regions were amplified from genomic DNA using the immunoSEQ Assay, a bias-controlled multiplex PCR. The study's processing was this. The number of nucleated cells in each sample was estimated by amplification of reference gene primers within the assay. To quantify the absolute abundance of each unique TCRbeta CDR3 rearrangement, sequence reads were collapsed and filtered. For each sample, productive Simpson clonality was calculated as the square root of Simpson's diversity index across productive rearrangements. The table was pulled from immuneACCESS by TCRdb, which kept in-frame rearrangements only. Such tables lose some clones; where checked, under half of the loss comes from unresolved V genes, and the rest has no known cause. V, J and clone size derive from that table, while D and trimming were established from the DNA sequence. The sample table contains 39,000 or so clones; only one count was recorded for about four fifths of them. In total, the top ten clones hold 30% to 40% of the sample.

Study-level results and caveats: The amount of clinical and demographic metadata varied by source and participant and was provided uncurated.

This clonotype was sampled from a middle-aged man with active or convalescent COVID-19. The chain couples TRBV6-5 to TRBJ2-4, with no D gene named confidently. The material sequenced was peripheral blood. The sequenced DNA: TGTGCCAGCACCCAACGAGTCTTAACCAAAAACATTCAGTACTTC. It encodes CASTQRVLTKNIQYF.